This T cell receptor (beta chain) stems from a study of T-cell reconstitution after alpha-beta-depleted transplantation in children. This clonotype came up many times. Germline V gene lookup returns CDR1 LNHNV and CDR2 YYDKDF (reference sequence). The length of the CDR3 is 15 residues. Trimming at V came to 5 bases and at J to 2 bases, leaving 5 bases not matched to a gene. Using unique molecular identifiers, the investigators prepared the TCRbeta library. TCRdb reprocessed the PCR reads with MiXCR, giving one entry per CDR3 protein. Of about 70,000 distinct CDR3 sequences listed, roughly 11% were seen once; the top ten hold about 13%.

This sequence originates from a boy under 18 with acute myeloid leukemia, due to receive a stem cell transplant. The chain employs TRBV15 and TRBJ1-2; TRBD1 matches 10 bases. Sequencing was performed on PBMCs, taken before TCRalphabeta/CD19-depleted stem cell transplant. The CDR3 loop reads CATSGPGQGNYGYTF. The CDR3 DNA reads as TGTGCCACCAGCGGCCCGGGACAGGGGAACTATGGCTACACCTTC.